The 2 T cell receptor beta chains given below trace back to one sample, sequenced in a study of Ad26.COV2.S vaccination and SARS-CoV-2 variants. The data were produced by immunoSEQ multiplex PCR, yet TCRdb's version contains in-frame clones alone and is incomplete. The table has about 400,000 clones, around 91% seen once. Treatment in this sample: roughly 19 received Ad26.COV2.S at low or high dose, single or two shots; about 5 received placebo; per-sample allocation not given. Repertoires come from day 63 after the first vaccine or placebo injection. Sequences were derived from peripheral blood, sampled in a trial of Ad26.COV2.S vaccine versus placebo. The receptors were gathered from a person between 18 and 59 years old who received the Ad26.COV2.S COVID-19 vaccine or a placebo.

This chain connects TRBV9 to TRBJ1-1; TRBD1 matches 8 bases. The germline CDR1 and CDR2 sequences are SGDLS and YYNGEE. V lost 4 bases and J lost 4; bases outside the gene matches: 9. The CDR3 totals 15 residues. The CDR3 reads CASSISGGFGTEAFF. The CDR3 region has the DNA TGTGCCAGCAGCATATCAGGGGGCTTCGGCACTGAAGCTTTCTTT.

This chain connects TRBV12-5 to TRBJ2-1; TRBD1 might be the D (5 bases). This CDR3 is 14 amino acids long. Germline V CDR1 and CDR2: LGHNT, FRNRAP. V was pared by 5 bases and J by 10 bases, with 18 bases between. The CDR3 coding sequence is TGTGCTAGTGGTCTCATCCTGACAGATGGGGAGCAGTTCTTC. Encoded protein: CASGLILTDGEQFF.